This T cell receptor beta chain was sequenced in a study of blood T cell repertoires in COVID-19. Study in general: In each case, the material was cDNA or gDNA derived from T cells, B-cell-depleted T cells, or PBMCs.

The CDR3 contains 15 residues. Germline CDR1 reads MRHNA; CDR2 reads SNTAGT. The V end lost 0 bases, the J end lost 5 bases, and 12 bases lay between the germline ends. Source study methods: How many nucleated cells were present was estimated from reference gene primer amplification. Sequencing was performed with immunoSEQ multiplex PCR; in TCRdb, only in-frame clones are kept and a portion is missing. V and J calls and clone size are as listed in that table; D and trimming were resolved from the DNA. In the table there are 150,000 or so clones, roughly 80% of which are singletons. This receptor was identified in a woman aged 60-75 years with acute or convalescent COVID-19. The J gene is TRBJ2-3, the V gene TRBV6-4; possibly TRBD1 for D (6 bases). Sequenced: peripheral blood. The CDR3 DNA reads TGTGCCAGCAGTGACTCATACAGAGGGGGAGATACGCAGTATTTT. It yields the protein CASSDSYRGGDTQYF.